The rows below give T cell receptor beta chains drawn from one sample of a study of identical twins. One entry per CDR3 protein results from TCRdb running MiXCR on the 5' RACE reads. This table holds some 320,000 distinct CDR3 sequences, more than 9% found once. In addition, the sample was reused for a study of yellow fever vaccine responses in identical twins.

The sample was CD8+ T cells sorted from blood. Every receptor here comes from a young woman in good health. CDR3s include the opening cysteine and the closing phenylalanine or tryptophan.

V gene	J gene	CDR3 protein
TRBV20-1	TRBJ2-4	CSATPVNVKNIQYF
TRBV7-9	TRBJ2-2	CASGLTGELFF
TRBV6-4	TRBJ1-5	CASSEGANQPQHF
TRBV20-1	TRBJ2-1	CSARVVIEQFF
TRBV7-2	TRBJ2-1	CASSLDGPLDEQFF
TRBV5-1	TRBJ2-2	CASSFHSGGPGTGELFF
TRBV7-9	TRBJ1-5	CASSFGAEAQHF
TRBV6-5	TRBJ2-7	CASSYSVGRTYEQYF
TRBV13	TRBJ2-4	CASSTRDEPSKNIQYF
TRBV28	TRBJ2-1	CASSLVVGANNEQFF
TRBV28	TRBJ2-5	CASSFGWEETQYF
TRBV2	TRBJ2-4	CATGWGRRDIQYF
TRBV29-1	TRBJ2-1	CSVDTGSSYNEQFF
TRBV6-5	TRBJ2-5	CASSYGSGGETQYF
TRBV15	TRBJ2-5	CATSSLASLRETQYF
TRBV28	TRBJ2-1	CASSLGREARNEQFF
TRBV28	TRBJ2-2	CASSQRGRGVLGTGELFF
TRBV3-1	TRBJ2-7	CASSQEGGVEYEQYF
TRBV2	TRBJ2-1	CASSEIPNYNEQFF
TRBV11-2	TRBJ2-6	CASSLKAGQGRSGANVLTF
TRBV6-1	TRBJ2-7	CASSPRDRTYEQYF
TRBV13	TRBJ2-7	CASSQAGEQYF